The rows below give T cell receptor beta chains drawn from one sample of a study of identical twins. TCRdb used MiXCR to reprocess the 5' RACE reads, holding one entry per CDR3 protein. Of more than 1.5 million distinct CDR3 sequences listed, around 29% are singletons. Sequences were obtained from cord blood. Receptor source: a newborn girl in good health. Both conserved end residues are part of each CDR3. The D gene is left open where the match is weak. Expanded clones get a size class; other rows say once, few or many, or leave the size out.

size	D	V	J	DNA	CDR3
once	TRBD1	TRBV6-1	TRBJ2-7	TGTGCCAGCAGTGACACCAGGGGGTTAGTTCGTAGGCAGTACTTC	CASSDTRGLVRRQYF
once	.	TRBV11-2	TRBJ2-3	TGTGCCAGCAGCCTCGCCGACCCCGGGAGTTTTACAGATACGCAGTATTTT	CASSLADPGSFTDTQYF
few	TRBD2	TRBV20-1	TRBJ2-1	TGCAGTGCTAGAGATGGGCTAGCGGGAGCCTACAATGAGCAGTTCTTC	CSARDGLAGAYNEQFF
.	TRBD1	TRBV11-2	TRBJ2-3	TGTGCCAACAGCTTCACGACAGGGGGCACAGATACGCAGTATTTT	CANSFTTGGTDTQYF
.	TRBD1	TRBV29-1	TRBJ2-1	TGCAGCGTTGAAGATCGAGGGACAGTCTTAAACTACAATGAGCAGTTCTTC	CSVEDRGTVLNYNEQFF
.	.	TRBV2	TRBJ2-1	TGTGCCACCCAACTTGGCTGTAGCTCCTACAATGAGCAGTTCTTC	CATQLGCSSYNEQFF
.	.	TRBV6-1	TRBJ2-1	TGTGCCAGCAGTGACAGGAGGGGTGCGAGGGAGCAGTTCTTC	CASSDRRGAREQFF
.	TRBD1	TRBV20-1	TRBJ2-2	TGCAGTGCTAGAGTCTCGGGGACAGAGAACACCGGGGAGCTGTTTTTT	CSARVSGTENTGELFF
.	.	TRBV28	TRBJ1-5	TGTGCCAGCAGTCCCAGAGGACAGCCCCAGCCCCAGCATTTT	CASSPRGQPQPQHF
.	.	TRBV7-9	TRBJ2-3	TGTGCCAGCAGCTTACAGGTGCGCCCCACAGATACGCAGTATTTT	CASSLQVRPTDTQYF
few	.	TRBV6-1	TRBJ1-6	TGTGCCAGCGGGTCTGGGAACTATAATTCACCCCTCCACTTT	CASGSGNYNSPLHF
.	TRBD1	TRBV9	TRBJ1-2	TGTGCCAGCAGCCGCCGGGACAGGGGGCGCGAGATCCATGGCTACACCTTC	CASSRRDRGREIHGYTF
few	TRBD1	TRBV11-2	TRBJ1-1	TGTGCCAGCAGCCCACACGCAGGGGGCACTGCCGAAGCTTTCTTT	CASSPHAGGTAEAFF
.	.	TRBV6-1	TRBJ1-1	TGTGCCAGCACCCGACAGGCCTTTGAAGCTTTCTTT	CASTRQAFEAFF
.	TRBD1	TRBV11-3	TRBJ1-5	TGTGCCAGCAGCTTAGCACCGACAGGGAATCAGCCCCAGCATTTT	CASSLAPTGNQPQHF
.	.	TRBV28	TRBJ2-6	TGTGCCAGCAGCAACAGGGAACTTGGTTCTGGGGCCAACGTCCTGACTTTC	CASSNRELGSGANVLTF
.	.	TRBV20-1	TRBJ2-5	TGCAGTGCTAGCCCTCAACCTGTTTTGGGAGGGACCCAGTACTTC	CSASPQPVLGGTQYF
few	.	TRBV18	TRBJ2-5	TGTGCCAGCTCACGGACTGGGGGCAGGTACCAAGAGACCCAGTACTTC	CASSRTGGRYQETQYF
.	.	TRBV20-1	TRBJ2-3	TGCAGTGCTAGAGAAGGGGGGCGCATACCAGATACGCAGTATTTT	CSAREGGRIPDTQYF
once	TRBD2	TRBV19	TRBJ2-4	TGTGCCAGTACGACTAGCGGAGAACATCTAGCCAAAAACATTCAGTACTTC	CASTTSGEHLAKNIQYF
.	.	TRBV12-3/TRBV12-4	TRBJ2-2	TGTGCCAGCAGTGGGATCGCGGGAACTCTGGAGCTGTTTTTT	CASSGIAGTLELFF
.	TRBD2	TRBV18	TRBJ2-3	TGTGCCAGCTCACCCCTCGGGGGGGATGTGGATACGCAGTATTTT	CASSPLGGDVDTQYF
.	.	TRBV6-6	TRBJ1-2	TGTGCCAGCACCAAGGCGGGTCGCGTCCATGGCTACACCTTC	CASTKAGRVHGYTF
.	.	TRBV5-5	TRBJ2-7	TGTGCCAGCGGCATCCTCACAGGTGTCTACGAGCAGTACTTC	CASGILTGVYEQYF
few	.	TRBV21-1	TRBJ2-1	TGTGCCAGCATAGGACAGGCGAGCTCCTACAATGAGCAGTTCTTC	CASIGQASSYNEQFF
few	.	TRBV27	TRBJ2-2	TGTGCCAGCAGTTTACGGGGGCCCGGGGAGCTGTTTTTT	CASSLRGPGELFF
few	.	TRBV29-1	TRBJ2-2	TGCAGCGTTGAGGATAGGGTAACCGGGGAGCTGTTTTTT	CSVEDRVTGELFF
.	.	TRBV4-2	TRBJ2-1	TGTGCCAGCAGCCAAGCTCCGTCGAGGACTACCTACAATGAGCAGTTCTTC	CASSQAPSRTTYNEQFF
once	.	TRBV6-6	TRBJ1-1	TGTGCCAGCAGTTTTCCGGGACTGACGAACACTGAAGCTTTCTTT	CASSFPGLTNTEAFF
.	.	TRBV24-1	TRBJ2-7	TGTGCCACCAGTGATTTGGACAGAACCGACGAGCAGTACTTC	CATSDLDRTDEQYF
.	.	TRBV11-2	TRBJ2-5	TGTGCCAGCAGCTTGGACGGATTAGGATTTTACAATGAGCAGTACTTC	CASSLDGLGFYNEQYF
.	TRBD1	TRBV5-1	TRBJ1-1	TGCGCCAGCAGTGTGGGACAGAGAGGCACTGAAGCTTTCTTT	CASSVGQRGTEAFF
.	TRBD1	TRBV13	TRBJ2-1	TGTGCCAGCAGCTTATTAGGTCAGGGGGCAGCCTACGAGCAGTTCTTC	CASSLLGQGAAYEQFF
.	.	TRBV7-2	TRBJ2-1	TGTGCCAGCAGTTTAGCGTTCGCCTACGAGCAGTTCTTC	CASSLAFAYEQFF
.	TRBD1	TRBV4-1	TRBJ2-3	TGCGCCAGCAGCCCGGGACAGGGGCACACAGATACGCAGTATTTT	CASSPGQGHTDTQYF
.	TRBD2	TRBV6-6	TRBJ2-7	TGTGCCAGCAGCACACGAATAGCGGGAGGCCACAATGAGCAGTACTTC	CASSTRIAGGHNEQYF
few	.	TRBV7-2	TRBJ1-4	TGTGCCAGCAGCTTAGGGCCTCATGAAAAACTGTTTTTT	CASSLGPHEKLFF
.	TRBD2	TRBV9	TRBJ2-1	TGTGCCAGCAGCGTTCTAGCGGGAGGGGGTGAGCAGTTCTTC	CASSVLAGGGEQFF
once	TRBD2	TRBV20-1	TRBJ2-7	TGCAGTGCTAGAGAAGGACTAGCGGGGGCCTTCGTCCAATACGAGCAGTACTTC	CSAREGLAGAFVQYEQYF